A single sample gave rise to the 30 T cell receptor beta chains below, sequenced in a study of early T cells in non-severe SARS-CoV-2 infection (dated by TCRdb to the early 2020s). Library preparation used 5' RACE. TCRdb records NextSeq 500 as the sequencer. The public reads were run again by TCRdb, first through fastp at Q25 and then through MiXCR, and only productive beta chains were kept. Every entry covers one CDR3 protein and lists the most common genes and DNA from its rows. In all, the sample holds around 79,000 distinct CDR3 sequences, and about 11% of those were seen once. The ten largest clones add up to around 12% of the sample. The source material was whole blood, sampled at baseline. The receptor source for this set is an adult who was a healthcare worker with PCR-confirmed SARS-CoV-2 infection or an uninfected control (not recorded which).

V and J are TRBV19 and TRBJ2-3; D is undetermined. CDR3 length: 13 amino acids. Germline assignment: CDR1 LNHDA and CDR2 SQIVND (reference sequence). The V and J ends lost 3 bases and 3 bases respectively, with 7 bases between them. The CDR3 region is CASSIQVTDTQYF. DNA of the CDR3: TGTGCCAGTAGTATCCAGGTTACAGATACGCAGTATTTT. The variable domain in full, with the rest retrieved from reference TRBV19 and TRBJ2-3, is DGGITQSPKYLFRKEGQNVTLSCEQNLNHDAMYWYRQDPGQGLRLIYYSQIVNDFQKGDIAEGYSVSREKKESFPLTVTSAQKNPTAFYLCASSIQVTDTQYFGPGTRLTVL.

This clonotype was counted ten times or more. V and J are TRBV6-5 and TRBJ1-2, with D unresolved. Germline V gives CDR1 MNHEY, CDR2 SVGAGI. The CDR3 totals 13 residues. V was trimmed by 7 bases and J by 2 bases, leaving 11 bases between them. CDR3 amino acids: CASTRPGNYGYTF. DNA of the CDR3: TGTGCCAGCACCAGACCAGGAAACTATGGCTACACCTTC.

This clonotype was seen many times. The rearrangement links TRBV6-1 to TRBJ2-4; 9 bases align to TRBD1. The germline V gene has CDR1 MNHNS and CDR2 SASEGT. CDR3 size: 11 residues. The trim removed 11 bases at V and 12 bases at J, leaving 8 bases unmatched. The CDR3 DNA sequence: TGTGCCTCCGGGACAGGGAAGGCTCAGTACTTC. Protein: CASGTGKAQYF.

J is TRBJ2-5 and V is TRBV20-1, with unresolved D. Germline V gene sequence: CDR1 DFQATT, CDR2 SNEGSKA (reference sequence). The CDR3 has 13 residues. The V end was cut by 4 bases, the J end by 1 base, with 10 bases between. CDR3 residues: CSAMTNPQETQYF. CDR3 in DNA: TGCAGTGCTATGACAAATCCCCAAGAGACCCAGTACTTC.

This clonotype has a count of ten or more. The chain carries TRBV7-2 and TRBJ2-5, with D possibly matching TRBD2 (7 bases). Germline CDR1 is SGHTA and CDR2 is FQGNSA. Trimming took 1 base from V and 6 from J, leaving 15 bases between them. There are 15 residues in the CDR3. The CDR3 protein is CASSLDGGARKTQYF. The CDR3 nucleotides are TGTGCCAGCAGCTTAGATGGGGGGGCTAGGAAGACCCAGTACTTC.

V and J are TRBV28 and TRBJ2-7; D remains ambiguous. The CDR3 contains 13 residues. CDR1 and CDR2 from the germline V gene are MDHEN and SYDVKM. CDR3 residues: CAADSTSSYEQYF. The CDR3 nucleotides read TGTGCGGCAGACTCAACGAGCTCCTACGAGCAGTACTTC.

This clonotype was seen many times. The chain couples TRBV29-1 to TRBJ1-1; D possibly corresponds to TRBD1 (6 bases). The CDR3 covers 12 residues. V was pared by 6 bases and J by 5 bases, with 13 bases between. Germline-derived CDR1 and CDR2 are SQVTM and ANQGSEA. CDR3 coding DNA: TGCAGCGTAAGGGGGGGAGGAACTGAAGCTTTCTTT. It codes for CSVRGGGTEAFF.

The chain employs TRBV14 and TRBJ1-6; D ambiguous. V was shortened by 3 bases and J by 8 bases, with 11 bases between the two germline ends. This CDR3 has 14 amino acids. Germline assignment: CDR1 SGHDN and CDR2 FVKESK. This chain's CDR3 is CASSHAANYSPLHF. In DNA form, the CDR3 reads TGTGCCAGCAGCCATGCAGCCAACTATTCACCCCTCCACTTT. The full variable domain, in which reference TRBV14 and TRBJ1-6 provide the parts outside the CDR3, is EAGVTQFPSHSVIEKGQTVTLRCDPISGHDNLYWYRRVMGKEIKFLLHFVKESKQDESGMPNNRFLAERTGGTYSTLKVQPAELEDSGVYFCASSHAANYSPLHFGNGTRLTVT.

There are a few counts of this clonotype. J is TRBJ2-7 and V is TRBV9; TRBD1 aligns across 7 bases. The J segment lost 2 bases and the V segment lost 4 bases, leaving 6 bases of the junction unmatched. The germline CDR1 and CDR2 sequences are SGDLS and YYNGEE. This CDR3 has 14 residues. The CDR3 region is CASSRQGEAYEQYF. The CDR3 DNA is TGTGCCAGCAGCCGACAGGGCGAGGCCTACGAGCAGTACTTC.

This chain connects TRBV7-9 to TRBJ1-1; D may be TRBD1 (5 bases). There are 12 residues in the CDR3. The germline V gene encodes CDR1 SEHNR and CDR2 FQNEAQ (reference sequence). The ends were cut back, 5 bases at V and 7 bases at J, with 11 bases in the middle. Here the CDR3 reads CASSLGAGEAFF. The CDR3 region has the DNA TGTGCCAGCAGCCTAGGGGCCGGTGAAGCTTTCTTT.

At least ten counts were recorded for this clonotype. The gene calls are TRBV5-1 and TRBJ2-1; 10 bases are a match to TRBD2. Germline V gives CDR1 SGHRS, CDR2 YFSETQ. The CDR3 loop spans 14 amino acids. Trimming cost V 9 bases and J 5 bases; bases outside gene matches: 8. CDR3 sequence (DNA): TGCGCCACCAGACGGACTAGCGGAGACAATGAGCAGTTCTTC. This sequence encodes CATRRTSGDNEQFF.

As to this clonotype: One end of the junction is discordant with germline, which a read error may explain. The chain links TRBV7-2 to TRBJ1-2; no reliable D call. Germline assignment: CDR1 SGHTA and CDR2 FQGNSA. The CDR3 consists of 13 residues. The CDR3 bases are TGTGCCAACAGCTTAGGGATTTCCTATGGCTACACCTTC. Translated: CANSLGISYGYTF.

The sample holds many counts of this clonotype. The V and J genes are TRBV28 and TRBJ2-3; the D gene is possibly TRBD2 (5 bases). Germline loops: CDR1 MDHEN, CDR2 SYDVKM. The CDR3 is made up of 16 amino acids. The V and J ends lost 6 bases and 2 bases respectively, with 18 bases between them. CDR3 region: CASSPYEGRNTDTQYF. The CDR3 coding sequence is TGTGCCAGCAGCCCCTATGAGGGCCGGAACACAGATACGCAGTATTTT.

The V call is TRBV20-1, the J call TRBJ2-4; D is unclear. V lost 3 bases and J 0 bases, leaving 6 bases between the germline ends. Germline V gene lookup returns CDR1 DFQATT and CDR2 SNEGSKA (reference sequence). This CDR3 is 13 amino acids long. Here the CDR3 reads CSASEVAKNIQYF. CDR3 bases: TGCAGTGCTAGTGAGGTAGCCAAAAACATTCAGTACTTC.

This clonotype came up many times. This chain uses TRBV20-1 with TRBJ2-6; D is uncertain. V dropped 6 bases and J dropped 0 bases, with 6 bases sitting between them. Per the germline V gene, CDR1 is DFQATT and CDR2 is SNEGSKA (reference sequence). The CDR3 contains 13 residues. The CDR3 nucleotides are TGCAGTGCCTCAGGCTCTGGGGCCAACGTCCTGACTTTC. This codes for CSASGSGANVLTF.

This clonotype was found a few times. V gene TRBV6-4 combines with J gene TRBJ2-3; D is ambiguous. The germline gives CDR1 MRHNA, CDR2 SNTAGT. The CDR3 has 13 amino acids. The ends were cut back, 7 bases at V and 1 base at J, with 9 bases in the middle. DNA for the CDR3: TGTGCCAGCAAGGAGCTGGGCACAGATACGCAGTATTTT. Translation gives CASKELGTDTQYF.

The J gene is TRBJ2-3, the V gene TRBV2; 7 nucleotides line up with TRBD1. Germline lookup yields CDR1 SNHLY and CDR2 FYNNEI. CDR3 size: 14 residues. J gave up 6 bases and V 6 bases, and 9 bases lay outside the gene matches. Here the CDR3 reads CASSETGVRDTQYF. The CDR3 region has the DNA TGTGCCAGCAGCGAAACAGGGGTGAGGGATACGCAGTATTTT.

Only a few counts were recorded for this clonotype. This chain connects TRBV29-1 to TRBJ1-4; unclear D gene. With 5 bases removed from V and 3 bases from J, the gap between germline ends came to 13 bases. From germline, CDR1 is SQVTM and CDR2 ANQGSEA. This CDR3 region has 14 residues. Here the CDR3 DNA reads TGCAGCGTTCCAACATCGGAGGCTAATGAAAAACTGTTTTTT. It translates to CSVPTSEANEKLFF.

This clonotype has a handful of counts. The rearrangement joins TRBV5-4 to TRBJ1-2; D is ambiguous. In germline, CDR1 is SGHNT, CDR2 YYREEE (reference sequence). CDR3 length: 15 residues. Trimming removed 4 bases from V and 0 bases from J, with 13 bases in between. CDR3 DNA sequence: TGTGCCAGCAGCCCCGATCCGTTAGCTAACTATGGCTACACCTTC. Its translation: CASSPDPLANYGYTF.

This clonotype was seen at least ten times. The chain employs TRBV7-9 and TRBJ2-3, with TRBD1 as a possible D gene (5 bases). Germline CDR1 is SEHNR and CDR2 is FQNEAQ (reference sequence). V was cut by 5 bases and J by 0 bases, with 9 bases left in between. The CDR3 is 14 residues long. The DNA for the CDR3 is TGTGCCAGCAGCGCAAGACAGAGCACAGATACGCAGTATTTT. Encoded protein: CASSARQSTDTQYF.

V usage is TRBV4-2 and J usage is TRBJ2-1; 7 bases align to TRBD2. Germline V gene lookup returns CDR1 LGHNA and CDR2 YNFKEQ. This CDR3 contains 16 residues. The ends lost 1 base at V and 4 bases at J; junction bases unmatched: 7. The CDR3 bases are TGTGCCAGCAGCCAAGGGCTAGCGGACCCTTACAATGAGCAGTTCTTC. This sequence encodes CASSQGLADPYNEQFF.

This clonotype appeared a few times. The gene calls are TRBV14 and TRBJ1-1; 7 bases agree with TRBD1. The V and J ends lost 8 bases and 4 bases, in that order; junction bases with no gene match: 7. CDR3 length: 13 residues. The germline gives CDR1 SGHDN, CDR2 FVKESK. In DNA, the CDR3 is TGTGCCAGCGCACAGGGGAGAGGCACTGAAGCTTTCTTT. Its translation is CASAQGRGTEAFF.

This clonotype appeared many times. This rearrangement joins TRBV7-3 to TRBJ1-1, with TRBD1 matching over 7 bases. There are 15 residues in the CDR3. Germline CDR1 and CDR2: SGHTA and FQGTGA. V was pared by 6 bases and J by 2 bases, with 9 bases of the junction left unmatched. The DNA of the CDR3 is TGTGCCAGCAGTTACACCGGGACAGCCAACACTGAAGCTTTCTTT. This translates into CASSYTGTANTEAFF.

This clonotype was observed a handful of times. The genes are TRBV5-5 and TRBJ1-1; tentative D call: TRBD1 (5 bases). Looked up from germline, CDR1 is SGHKS and CDR2 is YYEKEE (reference sequence). This CDR3 is built from 13 residues. Deletions cut 4 bases from V and 1 base from J, with 8 bases between. The DNA for the CDR3 is TGTGCCAGCAGCGGCAGGGAGAACACTGAAGCTTTCTTT. It specifies CASSGRENTEAFF.

The genes are TRBV12-5 and TRBJ1-2; no firm D call. The CDR3 spans 15 residues. V lost 1 base to trimming and J lost 2 bases, with 11 bases between them. From germline, CDR1 is LGHNT and CDR2 FRNRAP. CDR3 DNA: TGTGCTAGTGGTTTGGGGCAAAACCCCAACTATGGCTACACCTTC. Its protein is CASGLGQNPNYGYTF.

This rearrangement joins TRBV9 to TRBJ1-3; 8 positions match TRBD1. Germline V lookup: CDR1 SGDLS, CDR2 YYNGEE. With 2 bases clipped from V and 7 bases from J, the junction kept 8 bases outside the gene matches. This CDR3 contains 15 residues. CDR3 bases: TGTGCCAGCAGCGTGACAGGGGCTGGAACGAACACCATATATTTT. Protein: CASSVTGAGTNTIYF.

This clonotype was detected many times. The chain has TRBV6-1 and TRBJ1-1; tentatively, D is TRBD1 (5 bases). The germline V and J ends were trimmed by 8 bases and 0 bases, with 10 bases remaining between them. Germline assignment: CDR1 MNHNS and CDR2 SASEGT. There are 13 residues in the CDR3. As DNA, the CDR3 is TGTGCCAGCCCCAGGGAGATGAACACTGAAGCTTTCTTT. Its protein product is CASPREMNTEAFF.

This clonotype has at least ten counts. This chain joins TRBV29-1 and TRBJ1-1; 11 bases are a match to TRBD1. The CDR3 consists of 15 residues. V shed 7 bases, J shed 6 bases, and the junction held 13 bases outside the gene matches. Germline values: CDR1 SQVTM, CDR2 ANQGSEA. CDR3 in DNA: TGCAGCGGCATCCCTTGGGACAGGGGGTCCCCTGAAGCTTTCTTT. Protein: CSGIPWDRGSPEAFF.

There are many counts of this clonotype. The gene calls are TRBV20-1 and TRBJ2-5; TRBD2 might be the D (5 bases). The CDR3 is 15 residues long. V gave up 4 bases and J gave up 2 bases, with 17 bases separating them. Germline-derived CDR1 and CDR2 are DFQATT and SNEGSKA (reference sequence). The CDR3 sequence is CSATLPVARQETQYF. CDR3 sequence (DNA): TGCAGTGCTACCCTACCGGTAGCGAGGCAAGAGACCCAGTACTTC.

This clonotype was observed a few times. One junction end does not reproduce the germline sequence, and a read error may be involved. The V and J genes are TRBV3-1 and TRBJ1-5, with D uncertain. Germline V gene sequence: CDR1 LGHDT, CDR2 YNNKEL (reference sequence). This CDR3 region has 14 residues. CDR3 protein: CAGSQDAHFQPQHF. CDR3 in DNA: TGTGCCGGCAGCCAAGACGCCCATTTCCAGCCCCAGCATTTT.